The clone carrying this TCR beta chain was seen at least ten times. Its cognate antigen is unknown. One entry per CDR3 protein, called by TCRdb with MiXCR from the reads. The data contain around 100,000 distinct CDR3 sequences, 10% of them singletons. The record originates from a study of T cell repertoires in cytomegalovirus infection. About the study: Evidence of both CMV infection and a matching HLA type came from public TCR beta signatures.

Study-level findings and limits: Cumulative frequency (of public TCR beta family members) identified carriers of CMV plus the relevant HLA. Ex vivo, HLA-C-restricted CMV-specific TCR beta clonotypes prevailed over the rest of the response.

V lost 3 bases to trimming and J lost 3 bases; unmatched junction nucleotides: 5. CDR1 and CDR2 (germline): SQVTM, ANQGSEA. This CDR3 is built from 14 residues. The V gene is TRBV29-1, the J gene TRBJ2-1; TRBD2 agrees at 7 bases. Sequenced input: PBMCs, sequenced either directly or after in vitro stimulation (not recorded which). This receptor was obtained from a human donor in good health (CMV status not recorded). Some clones in this sample may be carry-over from other donors' samples. The DNA of the CDR3 is TGCAGCGTTGAGACAGCGGGGATCTACAATGAGCAGTTCTTC. It is translated as CSVETAGIYNEQFF.